The present T cell receptor beta chain was sequenced within a study of blood T cells in healthy people across ages. Findings and caveats of the study: As age increased, TCR beta diversity per million T cells fell in a roughly linear fashion.

This clonotype was observed a handful of times. Its specificity is unknown. Trimming left V 3 bases short and J 3 bases short, with 5 bases between. The germline V gene has CDR1 LNHNV and CDR2 YYDKDF (reference sequence). The CDR3 has 12 residues. Alongside a J-beta primer mix, a sample-barcoded 5' primer served in a second PCR lasting about 7 to 11 cycles. TCRdb analysed the 5' RACE reads with MiXCR anew, one entry per CDR3 protein. The sample has 710,000 or so distinct CDR3 sequences, about 20% seen once. This chain links TRBV15 with TRBJ2-5; tentative D call: TRBD2 (5 bases). This TCR was recovered from a man aged 65 to 85 in good health. Sequencing input: blood. The CDR3 sequence: CATSRREETQYF. CDR3 coding DNA: TGTGCCACCAGCAGGAGGGAAGAGACCCAGTACTTC.